The 6 T cell receptor beta chains below all came from one sample that was sequenced in a study of response to subunit inactivated influenza vaccine (dated by TCRdb to 2017 to 2018). Receptor libraries were prepared by RT-PCR. TCRdb shows the sequencer as Illumina HiSeq 2500. TCRdb trimmed public reads at Q25 via fastp, called clones via MiXCR and kept in-frame beta chains. All rows with the same CDR3 protein become a single entry with the most common DNA and genes. This sample gives hundreds of thousands of distinct CDR3 sequences in total; more than 15% of them show up just once. The ten largest clones take up 3% of the sample. Sequenced material: CD4+ T cells sorted from PBMCs, taken less than 25 months after vaccination. Receptors originate from a man aged 45 to 70 who received an inactivated influenza vaccine. Donor details come from another sample of the same person, matched by shared clones.

The V gene is TRBV7-9, the J gene TRBJ2-3, with 9 bases aligning to TRBD1. Germline assignment: CDR1 SEHNR and CDR2 FQNEAQ (reference sequence). Germline trimming cut 5 bases from V and 2 bases from J; bases unmatched to any gene: 5. The CDR3 runs to 15 residues. CDR3 sequence reads: CASSQTGGLTDTQYF. CDR3 DNA: TGTGCCAGCAGCCAGACAGGGGGTCTCACAGATACGCAGTATTTT.

A few counts support this clonotype. The chain combines TRBV7-3 with TRBJ2-1; TRBD2 matches at 10 bases. The length of the CDR3 is 16 residues. The germline gives CDR1 SGHTA, CDR2 FQGTGA. V shed 0 bases, J shed 8 bases, and the junction held 7 bases outside the gene matches. The CDR3 coding sequence is TGTGCCAGCAGCTTAACGGCGACTAGCGGGTCGCATGAGCAGTTCTTC. It codes for CASSLTATSGSHEQFF.

This clonotype was observed a handful of times. V is TRBV12-3 or TRBV12-4 and J is TRBJ1-2, with 8 nucleotides matching TRBD1. The junction had 13 bases not matched to a gene; V was cut back by 6 bases and J by 7 bases. The CDR3 length is 15 residues. Here the CDR3 DNA reads TGTGCCAGCAGCCAACTCCAGGACAGGGCGGCTGGCTACACCTTC. Its translation is CASSQLQDRAAGYTF.

This clonotype was picked up a small number of times. The gene calls are TRBV12-3 or TRBV12-4 and TRBJ2-1, with a weak D call TRBD1 (6 bases). Trimming cost V 6 bases and J 7 bases, with 13 bases left between them. There are 13 residues in the CDR3. CDR3 bases: TGTGCCAGCAGGGAACCAGGGGCGAATGAGCAGTTCTTC. Its translation is CASREPGANEQFF.

This sequence joins TRBV4-2 and TRBJ1-3, with D possibly TRBD1 on 5 matching bases. In germline, CDR1 is LGHNA, CDR2 YNFKEQ. V was shortened by 0 bases and J by 0 bases, with 18 bases between the two germline ends. This CDR3 contains 19 residues. Here the CDR3 reads CASSQDSGFPHFSGNTIYF. In nucleotides, the CDR3 is TGTGCCAGCAGCCAAGATTCAGGGTTTCCCCACTTCTCTGGAAACACCATATATTTT.

This sequence joins TRBV7-2 and TRBJ2-2, with a weak D call TRBD2 (6 bases). The CDR3 is 15 residues long. CDR1 SGHTA and CDR2 FQGNSA come from the germline V gene. V lost 3 bases and J 0 bases, leaving 8 bases between the germline ends. The CDR3 nucleotides read TGTGCCAGCAGCTTTAGCGGAACGAACACCGGGGAGCTGTTTTTT. Amino acid sequence: CASSFSGTNTGELFF. The full variable domain, rest sourced from reference TRBV7-2 and TRBJ2-2, is GAGVSQSPSNKVTEKGKDVELRCDPISGHTALYWYRQSLGQGLEFLIYFQGNSAPDKSGLPSDRFSAERTGGSVSTLTIQRTQQEDSAVYLCASSFSGTNTGELFFGEGSRLTVL.